Below are 10 T cell receptor delta chains sequenced from a single sample in a study of γδ T cells in repeated Plasmodium falciparum infection. Vgamma9/Vdelta2+ and Vdelta2-negative gammadelta T cells were flow-sorted from PBMC for bulk sequencing. TCRdb reprocessed the multiplex PCR reads through CATT. The sample contains roughly 48,000 delta-chain clones, approximately 1.5% of which appear only once. Source material: gamma-delta T cells from blood. The receptors were gathered from a pool of human donors (malaria-infected and uninfected, not separated).

This clone was seen at least ten times. The TCRdb record carries a much larger clone's protein, which differs from this DNA's translation at residue 9; a read error is the likely cause, and the protein listed here is the DNA translation. The rearrangement uses TRDV1 and TRDJ1; 13 bases fit TRDD3. Losses at the gene ends were 0 bases for V and 0 bases for J; bases not matched to a gene: 16. The CDR3 spans 22 residues. Per the germline V gene, CDR1 is TSWWSYY and CDR2 is QGS. Written as DNA, the CDR3 is TGTGCTCTTGGGGAACTGGGATCAAGACGTACTGGGGGATACGTCGACACCGATAAACTCATCTTT. This encodes CALGELGSRRTGGYVDTDKLIF.

This clone occurred many times. TCRdb has a much larger clone's protein, which differs at residue 15 from the translation of this DNA, likely because of a read error; what is shown is the protein translated from the DNA. The rearrangement links TRDV1 to TRDJ1, with TRDD3 matching over 9 bases. Trimming cost V 0 bases and J 1 base; bases outside gene matches: 21. The CDR3 runs 22 residues. Looked up from germline, CDR1 is TSWWSYY and CDR2 is QGS. The CDR3 protein is CALGELKASLAGGFACTDKLIF. CDR3 bases: TGTGCTCTTGGGGAACTAAAGGCCTCCTTGGCTGGGGGATTCGCCTGCACCGATAAACTCATCTTT.

The V and J genes are TRDV1 and TRDJ1; D may be TRDD3 (9 bases). No J gene is reported in TCRdb; it was inferred here by comparing the DNA with germline. From germline, CDR1 is TSWWSYY and CDR2 QGS. V lost 4 bases and J lost 7, with 46 bases in between. The CDR3 extends over 24 amino acids. For the CDR3, the DNA is TGTGCTCTTGGGGGAGGGTGGGGCCTGCAAAACTTCCTACTGAAGGATGGGGATACGGGTAAACTCATCTTT. It specifies CALGGGWGLQNFLLKDGDTGKLIF.

This clone was observed at least ten times. The chain recombines TRDV1 with TRDJ1; D uncertain. The germline V and J ends were trimmed by 7 bases and 2 bases, with 23 bases remaining between them. The CDR3 length is 17 residues. Germline CDR1 reads TSWWSYY; CDR2 reads QGS. CDR3 DNA: TGTGCTCTTGCTTTCTACCTGACCATACCCCTTACCGATAAACTCATCTTT. Residues: CALAFYLTIPLTDKLIF.

This clone appeared a few times. TCRdb's protein for this DNA is that of a much larger clone and differs from the translation at residues 13 and 14, likely a read error; the protein shown is the DNA translation. The CDR3 DNA sequence: TGTGCCTGTGACACCGTACTGGGAACGAACCTGACAGAAAAACTCTTCTTT. Amino acids: CACDTVLGTNLTEKLFF. V is TRDV2 and J is TRDJ2, with a possible D match to TRDD3 (6 bases). No J segment appears in TCRdb, so it was assigned here by matching the sequence to germline. V was trimmed by 0 bases and J by 12 bases, leaving 25 bases between them. Germline CDR1 reads GEAIGNYY; CDR2 reads EKD. This CDR3 is 17 amino acids long.

The sample holds a few counts of this clone. The TCRdb record carries a much larger clone's protein, which differs from this DNA's translation at residue 17; a read error is the likely cause, and the protein listed here is the DNA translation. No J gene was assigned, while the V gene was called as TRDV2; the table's TRDD3 call for D was not verified on the DNA. From germline, CDR1 is GEAIGNYY and CDR2 EKD. This CDR3 is built from 19 residues. CDR3 protein: CACDTLAGTGAPLSDKPIF. CDR3 nucleotide sequence: TGTGCCTGTGACACGCTGGCGGGGACGGGGGCCCCCCTGAGCGATAAACCCATCTTT.

The sample holds a few counts of this clone. This is likely an artifact of a read error, given a far larger clone one base away. At the DNA level, this CDR3 is encoded by other sequences in the same sample as well. The genes are TRDV2 and TRDJ2; D is perhaps TRDD3 (5 bases). Since TCRdb gives no J gene, matching the DNA to germline was used here to assign it. From germline, CDR1 is GEAIGNYY and CDR2 EKD. The CDR3 spans 20 residues. The V and J ends lost 3 bases and 7 bases respectively, with 32 bases between them. The CDR3 loop is CACDPVGERTGGRGKAQLFF. CDR3 sequence (DNA): TGTGCCTGTGACCCCGTCGGAGAACGTACGGGGGGGCGTGGTAAAGCACAACTCTTCTTT.

Regarding this clone: The protein in TCRdb stems from a much larger clone and differs at residue 8 from this DNA's translation, likely a read error; here the protein is translated from the DNA. The V gene is TRDV1, the J gene TRDJ1, with TRDD3 matching over 13 bases. The J gene, left out of TCRdb, was set here by checking the DNA against germline. V shed 0 bases and J 8 bases; nucleotides not matched to a gene: 18. Per germline, CDR1 TSWWSYY and CDR2 QGS. CDR3 length equals 20 residues. The chain's CDR3 is CALGELRSQLGDTSGGKLIF. The DNA for the CDR3 is TGTGCTCTTGGGGAACTTCGGAGCCAACTGGGGGATACGTCAGGTGGGAAACTCATCTTT.

This clone was seen at least ten times. With only one base between it and a far larger clone, this is likely a read error. Other DNA variants within this sample encode the same CDR3. The V gene is TRDV1, the J gene TRDJ1, with a tentative D call TRDD3 (7 bases). Per the germline V gene, CDR1 is TSWWSYY and CDR2 is QGS. The CDR3 runs to 17 residues. Here the CDR3 DNA reads TGTGCCCTTGGGGTCCTACGTGGGATACTTTACACCGATAAACTCATCTTT. It yields the protein CALGVLRGILYTDKLIF.

This clone has only a few counts. A read error is likely here: a far larger clone is one base away. At the DNA level, this CDR3 is encoded by other sequences in the same sample as well. The chain carries TRDV1 and TRDJ1; 9 nucleotides align to TRDD3. In the absence of a J gene in TCRdb, the DNA was matched to germline to assign it here. From germline, CDR1 is TSWWSYY and CDR2 QGS. The CDR3 is 24 residues long. In nucleotides, the CDR3 is TGTGCTCTTGGGGCCCGAAACGTAATTCCTGAGCCGGGGGATACTAGTGGGTACACCGACAAACTCATCTTT. Its protein is CALGARNVIPEPGDTSGYTDKLIF.